The following is a TCR beta chain sequence with its context. This clonotype has only a few counts. The antigen this receptor binds is unknown. No base quality values were provided; no much bigger clone lies one nucleotide off. The sample originates from a study of T-cell memory formation after mild COVID-19 (dated by TCRdb to 2020 to 2023). About the study as a whole: Most TCR sequence clusters were specific to one of the two donors. Longitudinal TCRalpha and TCRbeta repertoire sequencing tracked T-cell clones expanding and contracting after mild COVID-19 in two donors. Two young, previously healthy adult volunteers, one female and one male, were included in the cohort. The full study reports these points: Contracting CD4+ clones appeared mostly in the CM and EM memory subsets, whereas CD8+ clones were enriched in EMRA. Clones that contracted from day 15 to 85 showed balanced CD4/CD8 phenotypes, whereas a second wave of clones that expanded from day 15 to 37 leaned towards CD4+. The detection of some responding clones in pre-infection memory suggests that pre-existing cross-reactive memory T cells joined the SARS-CoV-2 response. The study covered only a couple of mild cases, and larger cohorts including severe cases with pre-infection samples were considered necessary. Whether the second-wave clones peaking on day 37 were SARS-CoV-2 specific was not confirmed.

These reads were obtained on an Illumina NovaSeq 6000. TCRalpha and TCRbeta cDNA libraries were built by 5'RACE with constant-segment primers, adding sample barcodes and unique molecular identifiers. Trizol reagent was used to extract RNA from every sample. The libraries were amplified in two PCR steps, and the second step added a second sample barcode and Illumina TruSeq adapters. The libraries were sequenced on an Illumina NovaSeq using 2 x 150 bp paired-end reads. The paper's data handling went like this. The reads were demultiplexed and collapsed into UMI-guided consensus sequences using migec v1.2.7. Using mixcr v2.1.11, the UMI consensuses were aligned to TRA and TRB V and J templates and assembled into clonotypes. A clonotype was counted as expanded or contracted only if both edgeR and NoisET called the change significant, with noise models trained on biological replicates. For edgeR calls, the cutoffs were a false discovery rate-adjusted p below 0.01 and a log2 fold-change threshold of 1. As an exploratory analysis of dynamics, max-normalized trajectories of the 1000 most abundant clonotypes were examined with PCA combined with hierarchical clustering. Separately sequenced CD4+ and CD8+ repertoires were used to assign the CD4 or CD8 phenotype of responding clones. In TCRdb, the public reads were trimmed at Q25 with fastp and aligned with MiXCR, with productive beta chains retained. Rows are unified per CDR3 protein, each entry keeping the most common DNA and genes. TCRdb's processing, not the authors', yielded these V and J calls. The table for this sample lists around 250,000 distinct CDR3 sequences; over 15% of them were counted only once. The ten top clones hold less than 2.5% of the sample.

PBMCs were isolated by Ficoll-Paque density gradient centrifugation. The sequence was collected from an adult woman who had mild COVID-19 (a few samples of this study predate the infection). The sample titles of this study are shuffled in the database, so cell type and time point are left out; the donor was told from shared clones. The specimen sequenced was PBMCs or a T cell subset sorted from them (not recorded which).

The nucleotide sequence is TGCAGTGCTATACAGAGAGACACTGAAGCTTTCTTT. Its protein is CSAIQRDTEAFF. The rearrangement combines TRBV20-1 with TRBJ1-1; the D gene is unclear. From the germline V gene (reference sequence), CDR1 is DFQATT and CDR2 is SNEGSKA. V lost 4 bases and J lost 3 bases; the stretch between them is 9 bases long. The CDR3 holds 12 amino acids from the cysteine to the phenylalanine. The entry retains the CDR3 DNA only, 36 bases that are in frame from base 1.